These 8 T cell receptor beta chains were all obtained from the same sample, sequenced in a study of blood T cell repertoires in COVID-19. Some clones are missing from TCRdb's copy, which holds only in-frame ones; the method was immunoSEQ multiplex PCR. Among approximately 400,000 clones listed, more than 75% were seen once. The material sequenced was PBMCs or T cells enriched from blood (not recorded which). The receptors were sampled from a woman aged 18-30 years who had recovered from COVID-19.

For the CDR3, the DNA is TGTGCCAGCAGCTTACCCGGGACAGGGGGCCGAGCAGTTGGAAACACCATATATTTT. It codes for CASSLPGTGGRAVGNTIYF. The chain uses TRBV5-6 and TRBJ1-3, with 12 bases identical to TRBD1. With V trimmed by 2 bases and J by 3 bases, 12 bases remained unmatched. This CDR3 is built from 19 residues. Per the germline V gene, CDR1 is SGHDT and CDR2 is YYEEEE.

The chain combines TRBV2 with TRBJ1-5; 9 nucleotides line up with TRBD1. CDR1 is SNHLY, CDR2 FYNNEI, per germline. With 6 bases clipped from V and 0 bases from J, the junction kept 18 bases outside the gene matches. This CDR3 region has 20 residues. CDR3 amino acids: CASSDNGDRVGGYSNQPQHF. Written as DNA, the CDR3 is TGTGCCAGCAGCGACAATGGGGACAGGGTGGGAGGCTATAGCAATCAGCCCCAGCATTTT.

This clone was counted only a few times. The CDR3 DNA reads as TGTGCCAGCAGCGGGGACAGGGGTAACTATGGCTACACCTTC. It encodes CASSGDRGNYGYTF. This sequence joins TRBV5-6 and TRBJ1-2, with TRBD1 matching 10 bases. The CDR3 consists of 14 residues. V lost 4 bases, J lost 1 base, and 1 base stayed unmatched. Germline V lookup: CDR1 SGHDT, CDR2 YYEEEE.

The chain links TRBV2 to TRBJ2-1, with D perhaps matching TRBD1 (6 bases). CDR1 is SNHLY and CDR2 is FYNNEI in the germline V gene. The CDR3 extends over 15 amino acids. V was trimmed by 3 bases and J by 5 bases, leaving 14 bases between them. The CDR3 DNA reads as TGTGCCAGCAGTGACCAGAGGGGGATCAACAATGAGCAGTTCTTC. It codes for CASSDQRGINNEQFF.

This sequence joins TRBV27 and TRBJ2-3; no definite D call. The CDR3 is 11 residues long. Germline loops: CDR1 MNHEY, CDR2 SMNVEV (reference sequence). Trimming removed 3 bases from V and 5 bases from J, with 3 bases in between. Here the CDR3 DNA reads TGTGCCAGCAGTTTCAGAGATACGCAGTATTTT. It encodes CASSFRDTQYF.

The chain combines TRBV20-1 with TRBJ1-4, with TRBD1 as a possible D gene (5 bases). Germline CDR1 reads DFQATT; CDR2 reads SNEGSKA (reference sequence). Trimming removed 3 bases at V and 8 bases at J, with 13 bases between. The CDR3 runs 13 residues. Written as DNA, the CDR3 is TGCAGTGCTAGTTGGGGGGGGAACGAAAAACTGTTTTTT. Translated: CSASWGGNEKLFF.

V gene TRBV7-8 combines with J gene TRBJ2-2; D remains ambiguous. This CDR3 has 11 amino acids. V lost 3 bases to trimming and J lost 6 bases, with 2 bases between them. Germline-derived CDR1 and CDR2 are SGHVS and FQNEAQ. CDR3 DNA: TGTGCCAGCAGCTTCGCCGGGGAGCTGTTTTTT. It codes for CASSFAGELFF.

The chain recombines TRBV30 with TRBJ1-5, with D possibly matching TRBD1 (6 bases). The CDR3 has 14 amino acids. V dropped 2 bases and J dropped 4 bases, with 12 bases sitting between them. CDR1 is GTSNPN, CDR2 SVGIG, per germline (reference sequence). The DNA for the CDR3 is TGTGCCTGGAGTAGCGAACAGGGTAATCAGCCCCAGCATTTT. This gives the protein CAWSSEQGNQPQHF.